Below, 17 T cell receptor beta chains from the same sample are listed, as sequenced in a study of blood T cells in healthy people across ages. Primed by a sample-barcoded 5' primer and a J-beta primer mix, a second PCR proceeded for roughly 7 to 12 cycles. TCRdb called the 5' RACE reads again in MiXCR, with one record for every CDR3 protein. Of fewer than 1.5 million distinct CDR3 sequences listed, approximately 40% are singletons. The material sequenced was blood. The receptors originated from a woman aged 18-29 years in good health.

The chain employs TRBV7-6 and TRBJ2-1, with 8 bases fitting TRBD2. Germline CDR1 SGHVS, CDR2 FNYEAQ. V lost 5 bases, J lost 6 bases, and 6 bases stayed unmatched. The CDR3 spans 14 residues. The CDR3: CASSPGLVFNEQFF. In nucleotides, the CDR3 is TGTGCCAGCAGCCCGGGACTAGTCTTCAATGAGCAGTTCTTC.

The chain employs TRBV24-1 and TRBJ2-7; no clear D gene. CDR3 length: 13 amino acids. Per the germline V gene, CDR1 is KGHDR and CDR2 is SFDVKD. Trimming pared 4 bases from V and 1 base from J, leaving 7 bases between. The CDR3 region is CATSDPTSYEQYF. In nucleotides, the CDR3 is TGTGCCACCAGTGACCCGACATCCTACGAGCAGTACTTC.

This clonotype appeared a few times. The rearrangement joins TRBV6-6 to TRBJ2-3; 8 nucleotides match TRBD2. This CDR3 has 15 residues. The trim removed 8 bases at V and 3 bases at J, leaving 10 bases unmatched. Germline CDR1 MNHNY, CDR2 SVGAGI (reference sequence). The CDR3 loop reads CASREGGPFTDTQYF. The CDR3 DNA reads as TGTGCCAGCCGGGAGGGCGGCCCCTTTACAGATACGCAGTATTTT.

This clonotype was seen only a few times. The chain uses TRBV20-1 and TRBJ2-5; D not certain. The V gene lost 5 bases and the J gene lost 2 bases, with 12 bases spanning the gap. Germline CDR1 DFQATT, CDR2 SNEGSKA (reference sequence). CDR3 size: 13 residues. The CDR3 region has the DNA TGCAGTGCTCCGTCCGTCTTACAAGAGACCCAGTACTTC. It codes for CSAPSVLQETQYF.

The gene calls are TRBV27 and TRBJ2-5; D may be TRBD1 or TRBD2 (5 bases each). Looked up from germline, CDR1 is MNHEY and CDR2 is SMNVEV (reference sequence). The CDR3 is made up of 11 amino acids. The V and J ends lost 7 bases and 4 bases respectively, with 7 bases between them. This chain's CDR3 is CASTGAETQYF. CDR3 sequence (DNA): TGTGCCAGCACCGGGGCAGAGACCCAGTACTTC.

In this sample, this clonotype turned up a few times. This sequence joins TRBV5-1 and TRBJ2-7; 9 bases are shared with TRBD1. The CDR3 contains 16 residues. After removal of 1 base from V and 6 bases from J, the junction contained 11 bases not matched to a gene. Per germline, CDR1 SGHRS and CDR2 YFSETQ. The CDR3 DNA is TGCGCCAGCAGCTTGTTGGGTCCGGGACAGGGTCCCGAGCAGTACTTC. Translation: CASSLLGPGQGPEQYF.

The chain has TRBV12-5 and TRBJ1-6, with 8 bases aligning to TRBD1. Per germline, CDR1 LGHNT and CDR2 FRNRAP. The junction had 2 bases not matched to a gene; V was cut back by 6 bases and J by 1 base. The CDR3 consists of 15 residues. The CDR3 region is CASGTGVSYNSPLHF. The CDR3 nucleotides are TGTGCTAGTGGGACAGGGGTGTCCTATAATTCACCCCTCCACTTT.

The chain joins TRBV7-2 to TRBJ2-7; maybe TRBD2 (6 bases). The CDR3 sequence is 13 residues long. CDR1 SGHTA and CDR2 FQGNSA come from the germline V gene. Deletions cut 7 bases from V and 7 bases from J, with 17 bases between. CDR3 amino acids: CASIPNAGNEQYF. DNA for the CDR3: TGTGCCAGCATCCCAAATGCGGGGAATGAGCAGTACTTC.

This chain connects TRBV20-1 to TRBJ2-3; 12 bases are shared with TRBD2. Germline V lookup: CDR1 DFQATT, CDR2 SNEGSKA (reference sequence). The V and J ends lost 5 bases and 2 bases, in that order; junction bases with no gene match: 11. The CDR3 has 17 amino acids. In DNA, the CDR3 is TGCAGTGCTGCGAAACTAGCGGGGGGCTCTTACACAGATACGCAGTATTTT. It is translated as CSAAKLAGGSYTDTQYF.

The chain combines TRBV11-2 with TRBJ2-5; D is possibly TRBD1 or TRBD2 (6 bases each). The CDR3 is 16 residues long. Germline values: CDR1 SGHAT, CDR2 FQNNGV. Trimming left V 1 base short and J 5 bases short, with 17 bases between. The CDR3 DNA reads TGTGCCAGCAGCTTAGGGTTCGGGGGCGGGAAGGAGACCCAGTACTTC. It translates to CASSLGFGGGKETQYF.

The chain is built from TRBV7-9 and TRBJ2-4, with TRBD2 identical over 11 bases. The CDR3 loop spans 15 amino acids. The J segment lost 4 bases and the V segment lost 5 bases, leaving 4 bases of the junction unmatched. Germline CDR1 SEHNR, CDR2 FQNEAQ (reference sequence). The CDR3 spells CASSHSGGGKNIQYF. In DNA form, the CDR3 reads TGTGCCAGCAGCCATAGCGGGGGGGGGAAAAACATTCAGTACTTC.

V gene TRBV28 combines with J gene TRBJ2-7; D call uncertain. V lost 8 bases, J lost 1 base, and 12 bases lay in between. The CDR3 sequence is 13 residues long. Germline values: CDR1 MDHEN, CDR2 SYDVKM. CDR3 loop: CASHDVASYEQYF. For the CDR3, the DNA is TGTGCCAGCCACGACGTGGCATCCTACGAGCAGTACTTC.

The sample holds a few counts of this clonotype. V gene TRBV7-8 combines with J gene TRBJ2-4, with 8 bases that match TRBD1. The J call could be wrong; TRBJ2-7 is a better fit for the DNA end. CDR1 SGHVS and CDR2 FQNEAQ come from the germline V gene. CDR3 length: 13 amino acids. DNA for the CDR3: TGTGCCAGCAGCGTGGACAGGGATGGCGAGCAGTACTTC. This translates into CASSVDRDGEQYF.

The chain combines TRBV20-1 with TRBJ2-3; D is unclear. The CDR3 is 12 residues long. Germline V gives CDR1 DFQATT, CDR2 SNEGSKA (reference sequence). CDR3 nucleotide sequence: TGCAGCCCGACCCTGGGCACAGATACGCAGTATTTT. This codes for CSPTLGTDTQYF.

The CDR3 region is CASSQYGQGAGKLFF. The CDR3 DNA sequence: TGCGCCAGCAGCCAATATGGGCAGGGGGCGGGAAAACTGTTTTTT. The V call is TRBV4-1, the J call TRBJ1-4, with 8 positions matching TRBD1. Unmatched junction bases numbered 9, after V lost 2 bases and J lost 10 bases. Per the germline V gene, CDR1 is MGHRA and CDR2 is YSYEKL. This CDR3 comprises 15 residues.

This clonotype has more than one count but fewer than ten. The germline gene is not matched at one end of the junction; a read error may be the cause. The chain joins TRBV7-9 to TRBJ2-1, with TRBD2 matching over 7 bases. The CDR3 has 15 residues. In germline, CDR1 is SEHNR, CDR2 FQNEAQ (reference sequence). In nucleotides, the CDR3 is TGTGCCGGCAGCCTTGGGACTATCGGGTACAATGAGCAGTTCTTC. Its translation: CAGSLGTIGYNEQFF.

This clonotype was counted only a few times. Given a much more abundant clone one base away, this may be a read error. The V call is TRBV7-9, the J call TRBJ2-7, with D uncertain. CDR3 length: 11 amino acids. CDR1 is SEHNR and CDR2 is FQNEAQ in the germline V gene (reference sequence). Trimming took 5 bases from V and 6 from J, leaving 8 bases between them. The CDR3 reads CASSPVGEQYF. The CDR3 coding sequence is TGTGCCAGCAGCCCAGTGGGCGAGCAGTACTTC.